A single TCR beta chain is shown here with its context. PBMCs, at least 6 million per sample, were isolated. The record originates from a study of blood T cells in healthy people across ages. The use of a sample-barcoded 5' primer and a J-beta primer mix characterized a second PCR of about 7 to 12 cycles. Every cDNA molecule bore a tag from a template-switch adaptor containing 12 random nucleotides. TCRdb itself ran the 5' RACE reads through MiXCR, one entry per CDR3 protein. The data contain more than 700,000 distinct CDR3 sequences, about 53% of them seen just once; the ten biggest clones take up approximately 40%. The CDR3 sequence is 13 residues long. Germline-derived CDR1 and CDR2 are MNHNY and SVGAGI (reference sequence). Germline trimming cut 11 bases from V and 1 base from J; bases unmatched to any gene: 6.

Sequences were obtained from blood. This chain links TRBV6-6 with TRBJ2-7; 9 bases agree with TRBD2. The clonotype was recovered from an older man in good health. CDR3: CAATSGLSYEQYF. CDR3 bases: TGTGCCGCAACTAGCGGGTTATCCTACGAGCAGTACTTC.